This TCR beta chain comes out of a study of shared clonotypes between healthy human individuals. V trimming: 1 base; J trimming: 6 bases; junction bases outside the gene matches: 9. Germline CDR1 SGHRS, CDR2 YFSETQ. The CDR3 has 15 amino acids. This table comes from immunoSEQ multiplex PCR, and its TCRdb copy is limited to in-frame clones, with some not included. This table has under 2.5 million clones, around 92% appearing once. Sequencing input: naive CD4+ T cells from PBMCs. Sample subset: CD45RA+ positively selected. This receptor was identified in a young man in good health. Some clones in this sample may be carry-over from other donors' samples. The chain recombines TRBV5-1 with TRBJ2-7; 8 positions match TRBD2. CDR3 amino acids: CASSLHPGGEGEQYF. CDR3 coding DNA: TGCGCCAGCAGCTTGCATCCCGGGGGGGAGGGCGAGCAGTACTTC.